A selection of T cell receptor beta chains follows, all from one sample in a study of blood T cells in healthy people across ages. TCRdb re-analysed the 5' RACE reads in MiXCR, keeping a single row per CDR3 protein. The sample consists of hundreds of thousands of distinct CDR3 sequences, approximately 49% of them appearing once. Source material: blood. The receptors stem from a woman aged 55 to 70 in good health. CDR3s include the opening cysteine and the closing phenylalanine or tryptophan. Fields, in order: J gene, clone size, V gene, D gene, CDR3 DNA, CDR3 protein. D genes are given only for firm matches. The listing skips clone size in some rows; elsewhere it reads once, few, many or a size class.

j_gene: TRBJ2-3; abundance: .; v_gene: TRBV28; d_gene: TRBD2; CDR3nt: TGTGCCAGCAGTTCTAGCGGGTGGGGCCCAGATACGCAGTATTTT; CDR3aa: CASSSSGWGPDTQYF
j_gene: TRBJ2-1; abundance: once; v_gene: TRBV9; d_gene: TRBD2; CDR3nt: TGTGCCAACAGCGTAGATCTAGCGGAAGCCTACAATGAGCAGTTCTTC; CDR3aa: CANSVDLAEAYNEQFF
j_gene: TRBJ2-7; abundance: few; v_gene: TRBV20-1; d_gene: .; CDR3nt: TGCAGTGCTAGCACAGGGTGGGACGAGCAGTACTTC; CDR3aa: CSASTGWDEQYF
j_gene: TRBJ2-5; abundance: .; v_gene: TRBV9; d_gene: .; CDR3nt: TGTGCCAGCAGCGTAGCCTTAAGGGCAGCGGAGACCCAGTACTTC; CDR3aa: CASSVALRAAETQYF
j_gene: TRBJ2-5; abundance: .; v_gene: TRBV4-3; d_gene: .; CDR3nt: TGCGCCAGCAGCCAAGATACCTGGAACAATGAGCAGTACTTC; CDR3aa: CASSQDTWNNEQYF
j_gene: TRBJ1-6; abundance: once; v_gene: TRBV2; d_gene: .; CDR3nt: TGTGCCTCAACAGCGAGGGGCCTCTATAATTCACCCCTCCACTTT; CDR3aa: CASTARGLYNSPLHF
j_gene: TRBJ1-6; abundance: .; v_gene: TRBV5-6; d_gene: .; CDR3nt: TGTGCCAGCAGCTTGGAAGTACATTCACCCCTCCACTTT; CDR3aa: CASSLEVHSPLHF
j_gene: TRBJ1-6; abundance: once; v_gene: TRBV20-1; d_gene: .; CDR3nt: TGCAGTGCTAGAGATTCCATGAGACAGCATTCACCCCTCCACTTT; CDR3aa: CSARDSMRQHSPLHF
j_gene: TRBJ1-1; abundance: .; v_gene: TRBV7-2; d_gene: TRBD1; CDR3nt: TGTGCCAGCAGCCGGGACAGGCGAGGCACTGAAGCTTTCTTT; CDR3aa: CASSRDRRGTEAFF
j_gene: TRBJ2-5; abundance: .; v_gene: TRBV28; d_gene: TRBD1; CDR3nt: TGTGCCAGCATCCCTGGGACAGGGTCGGGGGAGACCCAGTACTTC; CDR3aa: CASIPGTGSGETQYF
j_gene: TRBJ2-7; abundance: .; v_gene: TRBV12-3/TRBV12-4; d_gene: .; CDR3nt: TGTGCCAGCAGCCCAGTGCAATACGAGCAGTACTTC; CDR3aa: CASSPVQYEQYF
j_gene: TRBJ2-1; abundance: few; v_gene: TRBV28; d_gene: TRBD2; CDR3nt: TGTGCCAGCAGTCCTCTCAGACTAGCGGGTAGCAATGAGCAGTTCTTC; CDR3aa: CASSPLRLAGSNEQFF
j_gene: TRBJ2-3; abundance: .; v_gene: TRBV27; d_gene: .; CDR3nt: TGTGCCAGCAGCATCGTGTATTTT; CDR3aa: CASSIVYF
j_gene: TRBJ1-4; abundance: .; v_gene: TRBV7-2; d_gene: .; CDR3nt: TGTGCCAGCAGCCCCCTGGACACGTCAGCAACTAATGAAAAACTGTTTTTT; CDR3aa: CASSPLDTSATNEKLFF
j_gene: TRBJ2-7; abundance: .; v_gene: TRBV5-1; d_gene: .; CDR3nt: TGCGCCAGCAGCACGGACAATTCCTACGAGCAGTACTTC; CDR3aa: CASSTDNSYEQYF
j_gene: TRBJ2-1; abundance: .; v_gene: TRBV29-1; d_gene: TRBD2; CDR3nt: TGCAGCGTGGAGACTAAGATAGCGGGAGAGCAGTTCTTC; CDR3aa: CSVETKIAGEQFF
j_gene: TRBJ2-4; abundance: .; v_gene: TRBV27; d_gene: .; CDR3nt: TGTGCCAGCAGCCCCCTGACAGGTCTGGCCAAAAACATTCAGTACTTC; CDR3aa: CASSPLTGLAKNIQYF
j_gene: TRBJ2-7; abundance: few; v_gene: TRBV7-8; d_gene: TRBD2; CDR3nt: TGTGCCAGCAGCTTAGGCGGACTAGCGGGAGCCTACGAGCAGTACTTC; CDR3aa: CASSLGGLAGAYEQYF
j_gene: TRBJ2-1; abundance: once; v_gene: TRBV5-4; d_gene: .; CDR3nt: TGTGCCAGCAGCCCACGTTTAGCATGGGGACTTACCTACAATGAGCAGTTCTTC; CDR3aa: CASSPRLAWGLTYNEQFF
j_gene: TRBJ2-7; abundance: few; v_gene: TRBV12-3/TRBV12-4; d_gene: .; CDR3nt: TGTGCCAGCAGTTTAAGGTTCCCCGAGCAGTACTTC; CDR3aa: CASSLRFPEQYF
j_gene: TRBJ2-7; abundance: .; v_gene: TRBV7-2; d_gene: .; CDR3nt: TGTGCCAGCAGCCGCGGGGGACAGAACAATGAGCAGTACTTC; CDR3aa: CASSRGGQNNEQYF
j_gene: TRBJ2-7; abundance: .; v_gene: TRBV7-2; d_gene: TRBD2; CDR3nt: TGTGCCAGCAGCGTGGGACTAGCGGGAGGGCGCGAGCAGTACTTC; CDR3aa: CASSVGLAGGREQYF
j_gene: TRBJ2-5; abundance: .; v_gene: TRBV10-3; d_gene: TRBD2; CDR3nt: TGTGCCACAGGACTAGCGGGAGGGAATGAGCAGTACTTC; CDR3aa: CATGLAGGNEQYF
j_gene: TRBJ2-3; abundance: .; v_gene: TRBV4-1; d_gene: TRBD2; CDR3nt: TGCGCCAGCAGCCAAGATCCAGCGGGAGGTATCACAGATACGCAGTATTTT; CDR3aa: CASSQDPAGGITDTQYF
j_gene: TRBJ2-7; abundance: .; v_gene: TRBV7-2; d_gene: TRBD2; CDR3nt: TGTGCCAGCAACTTACGGCGGGAGGCCCTCGAGCAGTACTTC; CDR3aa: CASNLRREALEQYF
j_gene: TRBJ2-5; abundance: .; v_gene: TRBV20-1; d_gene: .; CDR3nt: TGCAGTGCTAGAGCTAGCGTCCAAAGCCAAGAGACCCAGTACTTC; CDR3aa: CSARASVQSQETQYF
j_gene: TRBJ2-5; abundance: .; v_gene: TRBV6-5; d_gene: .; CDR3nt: TGTGCCAGCAGTTACGGGGGGGCGGAGACCCAGTACTTC; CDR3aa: CASSYGGAETQYF
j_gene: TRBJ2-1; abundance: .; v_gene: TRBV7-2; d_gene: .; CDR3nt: TGTGCCAGCAGCTTAGGGGGCCACCTGAGGTCCTACAATGAGCAGTTCTTC; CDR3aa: CASSLGGHLRSYNEQFF
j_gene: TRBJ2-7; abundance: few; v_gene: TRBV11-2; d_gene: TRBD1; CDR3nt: TGTGCCAGCAGCCTACCCGGGACAGGGATCTACGAGCAGTACTTC; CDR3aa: CASSLPGTGIYEQYF
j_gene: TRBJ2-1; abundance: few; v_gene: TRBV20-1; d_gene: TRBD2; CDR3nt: TGCAGTGCCGGATCTAGCGGACCCTACAATGAGCAGTTCTTC; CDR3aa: CSAGSSGPYNEQFF
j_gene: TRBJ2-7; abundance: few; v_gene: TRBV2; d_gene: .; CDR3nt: TGTGCCAGCAGTGACGTGCATAGGGGCTCCTACGAGCAGTACTTC; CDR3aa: CASSDVHRGSYEQYF
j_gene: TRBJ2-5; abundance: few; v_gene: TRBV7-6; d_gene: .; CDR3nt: TGTGCCAGCAGCTTAGGTCCAACCCGGGAGCAGTACTTC; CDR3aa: CASSLGPTREQYF
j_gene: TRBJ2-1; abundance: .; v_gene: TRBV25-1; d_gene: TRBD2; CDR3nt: TGTGCCAGCGGTGGCGGGGGAGTTTACAATGAGCAGTTCTTC; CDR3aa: CASGGGGVYNEQFF
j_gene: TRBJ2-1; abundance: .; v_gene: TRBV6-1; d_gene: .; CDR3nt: TGTGCCAGCAGTGAGGGGGCCTACAATGAGCAGTTCTTC; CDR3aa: CASSEGAYNEQFF
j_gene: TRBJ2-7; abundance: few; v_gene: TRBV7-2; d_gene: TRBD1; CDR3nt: TGTGCCAGCAGCTTAGGAGGACAGGGGCGCTACGAGCAGTACTTC; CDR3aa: CASSLGGQGRYEQYF
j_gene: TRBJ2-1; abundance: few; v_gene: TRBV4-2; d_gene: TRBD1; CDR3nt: TGTGCCAGCACCCTGGACAGGGTAAACAATGAGCAGTTCTTC; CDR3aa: CASTLDRVNNEQFF
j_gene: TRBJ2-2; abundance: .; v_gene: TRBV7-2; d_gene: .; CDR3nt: TGTGCCAGCAGCTTACTCCCGCTAATGGTGAACACCGGGGAGCTGTTTTTT; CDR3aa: CASSLLPLMVNTGELFF
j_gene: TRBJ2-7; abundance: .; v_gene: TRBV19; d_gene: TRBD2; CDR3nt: TGTGCCAGTAGTATTTCTAGCGGGGCATTCGGGGAGCAGTACTTC; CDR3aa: CASSISSGAFGEQYF
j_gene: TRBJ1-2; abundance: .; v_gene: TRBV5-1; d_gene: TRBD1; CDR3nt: TGCGCCAGCAGCAGCGGGGACAGCCATGGCTACACCTTC; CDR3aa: CASSSGDSHGYTF
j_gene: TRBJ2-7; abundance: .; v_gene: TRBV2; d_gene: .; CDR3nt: TGTGCCAGCAGTGTAGGATTCGAGCAGTACTTC; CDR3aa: CASSVGFEQYF
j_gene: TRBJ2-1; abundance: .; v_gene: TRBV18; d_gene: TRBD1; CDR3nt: TGTGCCAGCTCACCACTGACAGGGGGGGGCAATGAGCAGTTCTTC; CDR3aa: CASSPLTGGGNEQFF
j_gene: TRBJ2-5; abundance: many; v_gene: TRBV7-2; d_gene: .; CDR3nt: TGTGCCAGCAGCTTGCTCGGGGGCCTGAGGGAGACCCAGTACTTC; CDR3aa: CASSLLGGLRETQYF
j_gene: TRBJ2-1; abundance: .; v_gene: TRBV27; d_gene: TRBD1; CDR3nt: TGTGCCAGCAGTTTAAGCGGACAGGGAAATGAGCAGTTCTTC; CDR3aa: CASSLSGQGNEQFF
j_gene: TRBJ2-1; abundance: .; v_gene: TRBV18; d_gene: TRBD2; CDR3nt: TGTGCCAGCTCACCGGAACTAGCGGGACCCCGCTCCTACAATGAGCAGTTCTTC; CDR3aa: CASSPELAGPRSYNEQFF
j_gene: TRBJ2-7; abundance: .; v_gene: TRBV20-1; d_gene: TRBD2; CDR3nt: TGCAGTGCTCAAACTAGCGGGAGGCCAACCTACGAGCAGTACTTC; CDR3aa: CSAQTSGRPTYEQYF
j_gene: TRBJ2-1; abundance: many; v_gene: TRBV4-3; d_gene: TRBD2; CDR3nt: TGCGCCAGCAGCCAAGGGTCGGCTAGCGGCATCAATGAGCAGTTCTTC; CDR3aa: CASSQGSASGINEQFF